Reported below is one TCR beta chain. What it recognizes is unknown. J gave up 5 bases and V 5 bases, and 10 bases lay outside the gene matches. The CDR3 sequence is 15 residues long. Germline V gene data show CDR1 as LNHDA and CDR2 as SQIVND (reference sequence). Clones were sequenced by immunoSEQ multiplex PCR, and TCRdb holds only the in-frame ones, with some missing. This table holds about 120,000 clones, approximately 78% found once. The data belong to a study of radiation and T cells in renal cell carcinoma. Overall study findings and caveats: Baseline intratumoral clonotype presence is unknown without pretreatment biopsies. Top tumor clonotypes rose in blood 2 weeks post-radiation, then contracted.

The sample's time point: blood 2 weeks post-SBRT. Treatment: 15 Gy SBRT to primary tumor, nephrectomy 4 weeks later. After SBRT, blood was collected at 2 and 4 weeks, plus baseline. The sequences come from blood, collected from a patient whose treatment included radiotherapy and nephrectomy. The V and J genes are TRBV19 and TRBJ2-7, with TRBD1 matching 9 bases. The receptor comes from a woman aged 60-75 years with renal cell carcinoma. The CDR3 loop reads CASSVLQGARHEQYF. CDR3 in DNA: TGTGCCAGTAGTGTACTACAGGGGGCGAGGCACGAGCAGTACTTC. The full variable domain, completed using reference TRBV19 and TRBJ2-7, is DGGITQSPKYLFRKEGQNVTLSCEQNLNHDAMYWYRQDPGQGLRLIYYSQIVNDFQKGDIAEGYSVSREKKESFPLTVTSAQKNPTAFYLCASSVLQGARHEQYFGPGTRLTVT.